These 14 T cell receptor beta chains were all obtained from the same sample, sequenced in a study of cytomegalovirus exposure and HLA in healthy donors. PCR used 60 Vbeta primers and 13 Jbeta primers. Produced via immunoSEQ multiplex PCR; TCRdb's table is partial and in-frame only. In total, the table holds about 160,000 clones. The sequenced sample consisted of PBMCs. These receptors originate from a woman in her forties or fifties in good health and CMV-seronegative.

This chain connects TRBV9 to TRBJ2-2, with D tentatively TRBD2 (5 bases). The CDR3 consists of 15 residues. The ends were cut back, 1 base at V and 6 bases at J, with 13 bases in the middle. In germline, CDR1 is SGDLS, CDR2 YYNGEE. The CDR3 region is CASSVSLGVAGELFF. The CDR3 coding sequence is TGTGCCAGCAGCGTATCTTTGGGAGTAGCCGGGGAGCTGTTTTTT.

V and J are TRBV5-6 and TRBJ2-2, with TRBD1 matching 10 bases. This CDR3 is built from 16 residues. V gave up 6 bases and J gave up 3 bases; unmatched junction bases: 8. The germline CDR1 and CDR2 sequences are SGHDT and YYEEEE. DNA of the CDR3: TGTGCCAGCACCCCCGGGACAGGGGTGGACACCGGGGAGCTGTTTTTT. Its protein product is CASTPGTGVDTGELFF.

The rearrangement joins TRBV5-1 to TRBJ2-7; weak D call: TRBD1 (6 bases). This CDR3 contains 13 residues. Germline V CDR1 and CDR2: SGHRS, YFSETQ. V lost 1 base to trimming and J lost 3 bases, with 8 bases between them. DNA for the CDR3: TGCGCCAGCAGCTTGAACAGGGACTACGAGCAGTACTTC. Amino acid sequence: CASSLNRDYEQYF.

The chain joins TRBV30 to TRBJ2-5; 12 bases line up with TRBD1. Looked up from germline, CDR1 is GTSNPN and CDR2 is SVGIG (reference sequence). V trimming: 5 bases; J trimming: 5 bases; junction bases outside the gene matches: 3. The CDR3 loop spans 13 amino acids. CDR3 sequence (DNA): TGTGCCTGGGGGACAGGGGGCTTGGAGACCCAGTACTTC. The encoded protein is CAWGTGGLETQYF.

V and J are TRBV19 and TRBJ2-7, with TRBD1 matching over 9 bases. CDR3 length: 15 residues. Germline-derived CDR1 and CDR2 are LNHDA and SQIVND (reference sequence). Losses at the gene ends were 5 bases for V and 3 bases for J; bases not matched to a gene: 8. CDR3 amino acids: CASSQEGQGYYEQYF. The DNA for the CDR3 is TGTGCCAGTAGTCAGGAGGGACAGGGATACTACGAGCAGTACTTC.

The CDR3 bases are TGTGCCAGCAGCTTGGGCGGTTCTAACACAGATACGCAGTATTTT. It encodes CASSLGGSNTDTQYF. The chain carries TRBV5-5 and TRBJ2-3; D unresolved. V lost 0 bases, J lost 2 bases, and 10 bases lay in between. The CDR3 loop spans 15 amino acids. In germline, CDR1 is SGHKS, CDR2 YYEKEE (reference sequence).

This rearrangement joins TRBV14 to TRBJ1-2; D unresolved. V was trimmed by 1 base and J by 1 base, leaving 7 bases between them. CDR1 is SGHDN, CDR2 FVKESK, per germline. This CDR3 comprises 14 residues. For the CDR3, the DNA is TGTGCCAGCAGCCAAGTACGGGGTAACTATGGCTACACCTTC. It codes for CASSQVRGNYGYTF.

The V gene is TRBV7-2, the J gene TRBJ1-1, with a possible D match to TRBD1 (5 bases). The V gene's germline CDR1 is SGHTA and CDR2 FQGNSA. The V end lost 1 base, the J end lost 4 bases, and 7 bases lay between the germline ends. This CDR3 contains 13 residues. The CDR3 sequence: CASSLVRATEAFF. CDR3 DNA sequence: TGTGCCAGCAGCTTAGTCAGGGCCACTGAAGCTTTCTTT.

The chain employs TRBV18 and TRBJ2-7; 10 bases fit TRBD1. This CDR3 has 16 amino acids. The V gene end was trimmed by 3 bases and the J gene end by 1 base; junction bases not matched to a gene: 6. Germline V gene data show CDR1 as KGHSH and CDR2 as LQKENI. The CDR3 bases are TGTGCCAGCTCACCGTACGGACAGGGGGGATCCTACGAGCAGTACTTC. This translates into CASSPYGQGGSYEQYF.

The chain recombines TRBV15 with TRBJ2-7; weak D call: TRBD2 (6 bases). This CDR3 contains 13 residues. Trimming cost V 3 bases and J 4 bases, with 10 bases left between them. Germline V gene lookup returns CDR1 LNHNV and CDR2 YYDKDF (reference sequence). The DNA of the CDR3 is TGTGCCACCAGCAGGGGGGGTCCGTACGAGCAGTACTTC. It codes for CATSRGGPYEQYF.

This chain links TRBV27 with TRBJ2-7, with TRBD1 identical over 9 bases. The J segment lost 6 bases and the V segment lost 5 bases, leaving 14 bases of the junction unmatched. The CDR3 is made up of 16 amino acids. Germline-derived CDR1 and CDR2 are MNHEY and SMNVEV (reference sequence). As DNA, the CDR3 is TGTGCCAGCAGTCCTAGATTTGAGACAGGGGGTATCGAGCAGTACTTC. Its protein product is CASSPRFETGGIEQYF.

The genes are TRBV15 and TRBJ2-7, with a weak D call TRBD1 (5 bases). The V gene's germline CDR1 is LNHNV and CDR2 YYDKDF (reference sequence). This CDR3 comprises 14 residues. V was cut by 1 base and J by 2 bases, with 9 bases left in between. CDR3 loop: CATSRGAGTYEQYF. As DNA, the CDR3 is TGTGCCACCAGCAGAGGAGCAGGGACCTACGAGCAGTACTTC.

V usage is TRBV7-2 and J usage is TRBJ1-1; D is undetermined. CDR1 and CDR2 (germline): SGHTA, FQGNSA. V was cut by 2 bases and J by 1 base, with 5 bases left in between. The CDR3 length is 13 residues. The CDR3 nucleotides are TGTGCCAGCAGCTTACCATGGAACACTGAAGCTTTCTTT. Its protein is CASSLPWNTEAFF. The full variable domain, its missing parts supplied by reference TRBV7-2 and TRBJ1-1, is GAGVSQSPSNKVTEKGKDVELRCDPISGHTALYWYRQSLGQGLEFLIYFQGNSAPDKSGLPSDRFSAERTGGSVSTLTIQRTQQEDSAVYLCASSLPWNTEAFFGQGTRLTVV.

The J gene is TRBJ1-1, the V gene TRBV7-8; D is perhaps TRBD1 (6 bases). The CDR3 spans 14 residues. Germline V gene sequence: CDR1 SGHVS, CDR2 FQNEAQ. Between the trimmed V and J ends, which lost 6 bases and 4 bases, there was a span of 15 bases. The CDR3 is CASRDTQGATEAFF. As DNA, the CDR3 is TGTGCCAGCAGAGATACACAGGGTGCCACTGAAGCTTTCTTT.